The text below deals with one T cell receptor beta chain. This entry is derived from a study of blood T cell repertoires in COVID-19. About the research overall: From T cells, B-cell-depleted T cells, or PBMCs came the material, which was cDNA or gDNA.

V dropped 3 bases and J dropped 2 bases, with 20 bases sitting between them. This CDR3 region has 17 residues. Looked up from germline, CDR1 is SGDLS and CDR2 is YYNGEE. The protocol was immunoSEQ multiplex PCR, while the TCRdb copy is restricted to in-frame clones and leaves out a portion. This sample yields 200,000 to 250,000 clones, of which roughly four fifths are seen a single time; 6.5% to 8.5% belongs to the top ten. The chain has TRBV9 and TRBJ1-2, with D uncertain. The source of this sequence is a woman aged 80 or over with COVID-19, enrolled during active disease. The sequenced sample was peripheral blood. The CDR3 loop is CASSAGLDPRANYGYTF. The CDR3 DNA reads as TGTGCCAGCAGCGCCGGACTGGACCCCAGAGCAAACTATGGCTACACCTTC.